This TCR beta chain was identified during a study of vaccination and CD4 T cells after COVID-19. Treatment given: roughly nine-day PBMC culture with coronavirus spike peptide pools or control peptides (ViraFEST assay). With peptide pools, ViraFEST first expanded antigen-specific T cells and afterwards sequenced their TCRs. This clonotype was seen a few times. As yet, its antigen is unknown. Broader study findings: SARS-CoV-2-reactive clonotypes rose nonsignificantly, with the median going from roughly 21 to 40.

CD4+ T cells that had been cultured provided DNA sequenced with the Oncomine TCR Beta short-read assay. TCRdb redid the calling of the PCR reads with MiXCR, one entry per CDR3 protein. The data contain 17,000 or so distinct CDR3 sequences, around 40% of them seen just once; the ten biggest clones take up under 7.5%. The CDR3 totals 14 residues. Trimming took 1 base from V and 5 from J, leaving 14 bases between them. Germline values: CDR1 DFQATT, CDR2 SNEGSKA (reference sequence). The genes are TRBV20-1 and TRBJ1-2; D gene unclear. The material was CD4+ T cells from blood, cultured in vitro, obtained before SARS-CoV-2 vaccination. The sequence was obtained from a human donor who had recovered from COVID-19. The CDR3 DNA sequence: TGCAGTGCTAGAGCCGTGTATAAGGGATATGGCTACACCTTC. It specifies CSARAVYKGYGYTF.